These T cell receptor beta chains were read from a single sample in a study of T-cell memory formation after mild COVID-19. TCRdb re-called the 5' RACE reads through MiXCR, storing one row per CDR3 protein. The sample includes 450,000 to 650,000 distinct CDR3 sequences, about 22% of them seen just once. The sample consisted of PBMCs or a T cell subset sorted from them (not recorded which). These receptors were obtained from an adult woman who had mild COVID-19 (a few samples of this study predate the infection). Cell type and time point are not known. Both conserved end residues are part of each CDR3. Fields, in order: CDR3 DNA, CDR3 protein, V gene, J gene, clone size, D gene. D genes are given only for firm matches. Some rows mark clone size as missing; the rest say once, few, many or name a class of expanded clone.

DNA: TGCAGTGCTAGAGATTTGGGGGGCGCCTACAATGAGCAGTTCTTC; CDR3: CSARDLGGAYNEQFF; V: TRBV20-1; J: TRBJ2-1; size: few; D: -
DNA: TGTGCCAGCAGCTCCACTAGCATCGGCCAAGAGACCCAGTACTTC; CDR3: CASSSTSIGQETQYF; V: TRBV7-3; J: TRBJ2-5; size: -; D: -
DNA: TGTGCCAGCAGCCATTCCGTGAGGCAGGGAGACACCGGGGAGCTGTTTTTT; CDR3: CASSHSVRQGDTGELFF; V: TRBV11-2; J: TRBJ2-2; size: few; D: -
DNA: TGCAGCGTCCCTGGGTGGGGGACAGAAAACTATGGCTACACCTTC; CDR3: CSVPGWGTENYGYTF; V: TRBV29-1; J: TRBJ1-2; size: few; D: TRBD1
DNA: TGTGCCAGCAGCGTCTCTCCGGGTTCCTACGAGCAGTACTTC; CDR3: CASSVSPGSYEQYF; V: TRBV9; J: TRBJ2-7; size: -; D: -
DNA: TGTGCCACCAGAGGACAGGGCCCCCGTAATGAGCAGTTCTTC; CDR3: CATRGQGPRNEQFF; V: TRBV24-1; J: TRBJ2-1; size: few; D: TRBD1
DNA: TGTGCCAGCTCCACCCGTAGGCCGACTAACACTGAAGCTTTCTTT; CDR3: CASSTRRPTNTEAFF; V: TRBV12-3/TRBV12-4; J: TRBJ1-1; size: -; D: -
DNA: TGCAGTGCTAGAGCCTTAGCGGGAACCACTTCCTACGAGCAGTACTTC; CDR3: CSARALAGTTSYEQYF; V: TRBV20-1; J: TRBJ2-7; size: -; D: TRBD2
DNA: TGTGCCAGCAGCCGGTGGGACCGCAACTATGGCTACACCTTC; CDR3: CASSRWDRNYGYTF; V: TRBV6-5; J: TRBJ1-2; size: -; D: -
DNA: TGTGCCAGCAGTTTGGATCCGGGACTAGCGGGTCAAGAGACCCAGTACTTC; CDR3: CASSLDPGLAGQETQYF; V: TRBV12-3/TRBV12-4; J: TRBJ2-5; size: -; D: TRBD2
DNA: TGTGCCAGCAGGGACAGGGGGCACACTGAAGCTTTCTTT; CDR3: CASRDRGHTEAFF; V: TRBV6-7; J: TRBJ1-1; size: few; D: TRBD1
DNA: TGCAGTGCCTCAGCGCTTCGGGGGCCCAACTACGAGCAGTACTTC; CDR3: CSASALRGPNYEQYF; V: TRBV20-1; J: TRBJ2-7; size: few; D: -
DNA: TGCAGTGCTGGGAGGACAGTCCAAGAGACCCAGTACTTC; CDR3: CSAGRTVQETQYF; V: TRBV20-1; J: TRBJ2-5; size: few; D: -
DNA: TGTGCCAGCAGTCCTGGGAGCGCAACTAATGAAAAACTGTTTTTT; CDR3: CASSPGSATNEKLFF; V: TRBV12-3/TRBV12-4; J: TRBJ1-4; size: -; D: -
DNA: TGTGCCACCAGCAGCAGCCGACCTACGCAGCAGTACTTC; CDR3: CATSSSRPTQQYF; V: TRBV15; J: TRBJ2-7; size: once; D: -
DNA: TGTGCCAGCAGAAAGGAGGGCCACAATGAGCAGTTCTTC; CDR3: CASRKEGHNEQFF; V: TRBV6-5; J: TRBJ2-1; size: -; D: -
DNA: TGTGCCAGTAGTATTTACTTAGGGCCCCCTGACAATGAGCAGTTCTTC; CDR3: CASSIYLGPPDNEQFF; V: TRBV19; J: TRBJ2-1; size: few; D: -
DNA: TGCGCCAGCAGCTTTCCCCCTGGTGTCCCGACTTTCGGGAGGGGCTACACCTTC; CDR3: CASSFPPGVPTFGRGYTF; V: TRBV5-1; J: TRBJ1-2; size: -; D: -
DNA: TGCAGTGCTAGTTCGGGCCATCCCAATTCACCCCTCCACTTT; CDR3: CSASSGHPNSPLHF; V: TRBV20-1; J: TRBJ1-6; size: many; D: -
DNA: TGCGCCAGCAGCCAATGGGTGGACGAGTGGCAGTACTTC; CDR3: CASSQWVDEWQYF; V: TRBV4-1; J: TRBJ2-7; size: -; D: -
DNA: TGTGCCAGCAGCTTCCCCAGCGGGGGACGAGGGGGGAGTACTGAAGCTTTCTTT; CDR3: CASSFPSGGRGGSTEAFF; V: TRBV7-9; J: TRBJ1-1; size: -; D: -
DNA: TGTGCCAGCAGCCCCGTGGCCAGGGGCGAGCAGTACTTC; CDR3: CASSPVARGEQYF; V: TRBV3-1; J: TRBJ2-7; size: -; D: -
DNA: TGTGCCAGCAGCTTAGTACCACGGACCCCATTTGAAGCTTTCTTT; CDR3: CASSLVPRTPFEAFF; V: TRBV7-9; J: TRBJ1-1; size: few; D: -
DNA: TGTGCCAGCAGTTACGGAGGACAGCTACTCCAAGAGACCCAGTACTTC; CDR3: CASSYGGQLLQETQYF; V: TRBV6-5; J: TRBJ2-5; size: -; D: -
DNA: TGTGCCAGCAGCCAAGGGCTAGATATCTCCTACAATGAGCAGTTCTTC; CDR3: CASSQGLDISYNEQFF; V: TRBV3-1; J: TRBJ2-1; size: few; D: -
DNA: TGTGCCAGCAGCGTACCTAGCGGGACATACAATGAGCAGTTCTTC; CDR3: CASSVPSGTYNEQFF; V: TRBV9; J: TRBJ2-1; size: once; D: TRBD2
DNA: TGCGCCAGCAGCTTGGAGGGGCGGGGAGAGACCCAGTACTTC; CDR3: CASSLEGRGETQYF; V: TRBV5-1; J: TRBJ2-5; size: few; D: -
DNA: TGTGCCACCAGTGATTTTCGCTCGGGCGAGCAGTACTTC; CDR3: CATSDFRSGEQYF; V: TRBV24-1; J: TRBJ2-7; size: -; D: -
DNA: TGTGCCAGCACCCCGTACCCGTCAGGGGCTGGGGAGCAGTTCTTC; CDR3: CASTPYPSGAGEQFF; V: TRBV7-2; J: TRBJ2-1; size: few; D: -
DNA: TGTGCCAGCAGCTTTCAAGCCGGGACTGAAGCTTTCTTT; CDR3: CASSFQAGTEAFF; V: TRBV7-3; J: TRBJ1-1; size: -; D: -
DNA: TGTGCCAGCCTTGGGTCGCAAGGTGGCTACACCTTC; CDR3: CASLGSQGGYTF; V: TRBV27; J: TRBJ1-2; size: -; D: -
DNA: TGCGCCAGCAGCTTTCCGGGACAGGGGAACACTGAAGCTTTCTTT; CDR3: CASSFPGQGNTEAFF; V: TRBV5-1; J: TRBJ1-1; size: few; D: TRBD1
DNA: TGCAGTGCTAGAGAGTCGGGCAGAACTAACTATGGCTACACCTTC; CDR3: CSARESGRTNYGYTF; V: TRBV20-1; J: TRBJ1-2; size: -; D: -
DNA: TGCGCCAGCAGCCCGGGTCCTGGCGAGCAGTACTTC; CDR3: CASSPGPGEQYF; V: TRBV5-1; J: TRBJ2-7; size: few; D: -
DNA: TGTGCCAGCAGTGAAGTGGGTGTGGGTCGGCCCCAGCATTTT; CDR3: CASSEVGVGRPQHF; V: TRBV6-1; J: TRBJ1-5; size: few; D: -
DNA: TGTGCCAGCAGCCGGGACAGGATGAACACCGGGGAGCTGTTTTTT; CDR3: CASSRDRMNTGELFF; V: TRBV2; J: TRBJ2-2; size: -; D: TRBD1
DNA: TGCGCCAGCAGACCGGGACAGGGCTTAAATGAGCAGTTCTTC; CDR3: CASRPGQGLNEQFF; V: TRBV5-1; J: TRBJ2-1; size: few; D: TRBD1
DNA: TGTGCCATCAGTGGAACCGAAGAGACCCAGTACTTC; CDR3: CAISGTEETQYF; V: TRBV10-3; J: TRBJ2-5; size: few; D: -
DNA: TGTGCCAGCAGCGCCAGAGGGACAGGGCGTAATGAAAAACTGTTTTTT; CDR3: CASSARGTGRNEKLFF; V: TRBV7-8; J: TRBJ1-4; size: -; D: TRBD1
DNA: TGTGCCAGCAGTTTTGGGGGAGCCGGCAATGAGCAGTTCTTC; CDR3: CASSFGGAGNEQFF; V: TRBV12-3/TRBV12-4; J: TRBJ2-1; size: few; D: -
DNA: TGTGCCAGCAGTTACGGGGGGGCAGGTCTGGATGGCTACACCTTC; CDR3: CASSYGGAGLDGYTF; V: TRBV6-5; J: TRBJ1-2; size: few; D: -
DNA: TGTGCCAGCAGCAACAGACAGGGAACAATGAACACTGAAGCTTTCTTT; CDR3: CASSNRQGTMNTEAFF; V: TRBV7-8; J: TRBJ1-1; size: many; D: TRBD1
DNA: TGCGCCAGCAGCTTGTCTTCCGCGTTGAACACTGAAGCTTTCTTT; CDR3: CASSLSSALNTEAFF; V: TRBV5-1; J: TRBJ1-1; size: -; D: -
DNA: TGTGCCAGCAGCCCGGGGACAGGTATTTTTTCGGATACGCAGTATTTT; CDR3: CASSPGTGIFSDTQYF; V: TRBV11-2; J: TRBJ2-3; size: -; D: TRBD1
DNA: TGCAGTGCTTCAGGGGCCTGGGAGACCCAGTACTTC; CDR3: CSASGAWETQYF; V: TRBV20-1; J: TRBJ2-5; size: few; D: -
DNA: TGTGCCAGCGGCAAAGGAGCAGCCGGCGGGGAGCTGTTTTTT; CDR3: CASGKGAAGGELFF; V: TRBV12-3/TRBV12-4; J: TRBJ2-2; size: -; D: -
DNA: TGCAGTGCCGACGGGACAGGGGGCACAGATACGCAGTATTTT; CDR3: CSADGTGGTDTQYF; V: TRBV20-1; J: TRBJ2-3; size: -; D: TRBD1
DNA: TGTGCCAGCAGTCGATACAACAATCAGTCTCCTGGAAACACCATATATTTT; CDR3: CASSRYNNQSPGNTIYF; V: TRBV27; J: TRBJ1-3; size: few; D: -
DNA: TGTGCCTGGGCCAGGGGGCAAGGGAACACTGAAGCTTTCTTT; CDR3: CAWARGQGNTEAFF; V: TRBV30; J: TRBJ1-1; size: few; D: TRBD1
DNA: TGTGCCAGCAGTCTAGCGGGAGGGTACGAGCAGTACTTC; CDR3: CASSLAGGYEQYF; V: TRBV12-3/TRBV12-4; J: TRBJ2-7; size: many; D: TRBD2
DNA: TGTGCCAGCAGTGAAACAGGGTCGGACTACAATGAGCAGTTCTTC; CDR3: CASSETGSDYNEQFF; V: TRBV6-2/TRBV6-3; J: TRBJ2-1; size: -; D: -